Here is one T cell receptor (beta chain) with its context. Germline V gives CDR1 SGHTS, CDR2 YDEGEE. The V and J ends lost 0 bases and 9 bases respectively, with 24 bases between them. This CDR3 region has 17 residues. The data were taken from a study of T cells in Graves' hyperthyroidism and ophthalmopathy. Template material for amplifying TCR beta CDR3 regions consisted of RNA transcripts. First-round RT-PCR of the TCR CDR3 relied on the HTBI primer set. TCRdb fed the multiplex PCR reads into MiXCR, producing one record per CDR3 protein. The top ten hold about 50% of the sample, which has 250,000 to 350,000 distinct CDR3 sequences, 15% to 20% seen once.

Source material: blood. This TCR was recovered from a woman aged 55-75 years with Graves' ophthalmopathy. The chain is built from TRBV5-8 and TRBJ1-2, with a possible D match to TRBD1 (6 bases). This chain's CDR3 is CASSLVRILAGAGSYTF. The DNA for the CDR3 is TGTGCCAGCAGCTTGGTCCGGATTCTTGCAGGGGCTGGAAGCTACACCTTC.